This record looks at one T cell receptor (beta chain) sequence and its context. V was trimmed by 3 bases and J by 7 bases, leaving 10 bases between them. The CDR3 is 12 amino acids. Germline V lookup: CDR1 SGHDT, CDR2 YYEEEE. This specimen belongs to a study of blood T cell repertoires in COVID-19. Study background: Samples came from the United States, Italy and Spain, spanning acute and convalescent COVID-19. Nucleic acid was either cDNA or gDNA, and it came from T cells, B-cell-depleted T cells, or PBMCs.

Original handling: Quantification of nucleated cells was approximated via reference gene primer amplification. Profiling relied on immunoSEQ multiplex PCR, and the TCRdb table lists in-frame clones only, not all of them. That table is the source of V, J and clone size, and D and trimming were worked out from the DNA. The repertoire holds over 250,000 clones, with 70% to 90% as singletons. Sequencing input: peripheral blood. The receptor's source is a woman in her 70s with acute or convalescent COVID-19. The rearrangement uses TRBV5-6 and TRBJ1-2; D gene unclear. The CDR3 coding sequence is TGTGCCAGCAGCTCGAGGGCGCTTGGCTACACCTTC. It codes for CASSSRALGYTF.